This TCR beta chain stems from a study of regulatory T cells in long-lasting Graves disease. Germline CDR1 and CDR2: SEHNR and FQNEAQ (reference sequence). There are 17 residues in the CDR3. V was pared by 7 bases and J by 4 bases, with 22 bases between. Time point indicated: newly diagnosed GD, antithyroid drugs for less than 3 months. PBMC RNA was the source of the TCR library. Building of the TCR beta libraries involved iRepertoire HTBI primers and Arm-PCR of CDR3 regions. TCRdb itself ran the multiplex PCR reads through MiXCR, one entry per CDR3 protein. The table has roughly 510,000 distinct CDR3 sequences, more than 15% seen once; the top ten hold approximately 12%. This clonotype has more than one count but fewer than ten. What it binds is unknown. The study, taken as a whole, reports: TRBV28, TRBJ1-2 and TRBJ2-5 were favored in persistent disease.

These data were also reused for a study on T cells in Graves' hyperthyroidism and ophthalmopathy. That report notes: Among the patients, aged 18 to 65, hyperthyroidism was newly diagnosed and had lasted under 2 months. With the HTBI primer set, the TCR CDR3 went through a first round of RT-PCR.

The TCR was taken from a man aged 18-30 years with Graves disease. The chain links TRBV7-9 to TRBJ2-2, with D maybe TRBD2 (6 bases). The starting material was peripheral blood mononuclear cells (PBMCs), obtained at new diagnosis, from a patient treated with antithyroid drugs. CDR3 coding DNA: TGTGCCAGCATCCATAATCCAACGGGGGTGGGCACCGGGGAGCTGTTTTTT. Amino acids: CASIHNPTGVGTGELFF.